Presented here are 16 T cell receptor beta chains from one specimen sequenced in a study of spatial heterogeneity in lung cancer. Time point in this sample: sample taken at primary tumor resection. Without sorting, whole RNA was sequenced from tumor, nontumor lung or frozen PBMC. MiXCR, applied by TCRdb to the 5' RACE reads, yields one record per CDR3 protein. This table has around 92,000 distinct CDR3 sequences, 10% to 15% appearing once. The source was PBMCs, collected at surgery. These receptors originate from a male donor with early-stage non-small cell lung cancer.

There are many counts of this clonotype. The chain has TRBV6-2 or TRBV6-3 and TRBJ1-5; no clear D gene. Trimming took 1 base from V and 6 from J, leaving 4 bases between them. The CDR3 consists of 12 residues. Germline CDR1 reads MNHEY; CDR2 reads SVGEGT. The CDR3 loop is CASSYWVQPQHF. In DNA, the CDR3 is TGTGCCAGCAGTTACTGGGTTCAGCCCCAGCATTTT.

This clonotype has a count of ten or more. The gene calls are TRBV28 and TRBJ2-3; maybe TRBD1 (5 bases). This CDR3 region has 15 residues. The V end lost 5 bases, the J end lost 0 bases, and 12 bases lay between the germline ends. Germline V gives CDR1 MDHEN, CDR2 SYDVKM. The CDR3 reads CASSPTGASTDTQYF. DNA of the CDR3: TGTGCCAGCAGTCCAACAGGTGCGAGCACAGATACGCAGTATTTT. Full variable domain (missing parts from reference TRBV28 and TRBJ2-3): DVKVTQSSRYLVKRTGEKVFLECVQDMDHENMFWYRQDPGLGLRLIYFSYDVKMKEKGDIPEGYSVSREKKERFSLILESASTNQTSMYLCASSPTGASTDTQYFGPGTRLTVL.

This clonotype showed up just a few times. The J gene is TRBJ2-7, the V gene TRBV25-1; D is perhaps TRBD1 or TRBD2 (5 bases each). This CDR3 has 13 residues. Germline assignment: CDR1 MGHDK and CDR2 SYGVNS. The germline V and J ends were trimmed by 3 bases and 1 base, with 7 bases remaining between them. CDR3 sequence: CASSEWGSYEQYF. The CDR3 nucleotides are TGTGCCAGCAGTGAGTGGGGGTCCTACGAGCAGTACTTC.

There are a few counts of this clonotype. V is TRBV12-3 or TRBV12-4 and J is TRBJ2-2; TRBD1 or TRBD2 may be the D gene (5 bases each). V shed 6 bases and J shed 1 base, with 9 bases lying between them. This CDR3 has 14 amino acids. The CDR3 DNA is TGTGCCAGCAGGGGACGGTTGAACACCGGGGAGCTGTTTTTT. It yields the protein CASRGRLNTGELFF.

This clonotype was counted a few times. The chain carries TRBV7-2 and TRBJ2-5; 16 bases line up with TRBD2. The CDR3 is made up of 17 amino acids. With 4 bases clipped from V and 4 bases from J, the junction kept 6 bases outside the gene matches. The V gene's germline CDR1 is SGHTA and CDR2 FQGNSA. In DNA, the CDR3 is TGTGCCAGCAGCTCGGGACTAGCGGGAGGGGTCGGAGAGACCCAGTACTTC. Translated, it gives CASSSGLAGGVGETQYF.

This clonotype was seen only a few times. CDR3 loop: CASSLDLAGGGNEQFF. CDR3 coding DNA: TGTGCCAGCTCACTCGATCTAGCGGGAGGAGGCAATGAGCAGTTCTTC. The chain is built from TRBV18 and TRBJ2-1; 11 bases map to TRBD2. This CDR3 is built from 16 residues. From germline, CDR1 is KGHSH and CDR2 LQKENI. Trimming removed 4 bases from V and 6 bases from J; junction bases left unmatched: 8.

This rearrangement joins TRBV7-8 to TRBJ2-2; D unclear. The length of the CDR3 is 17 residues. Per germline, CDR1 SGHVS and CDR2 FQNEAQ. The germline V and J ends were trimmed by 4 bases and 2 bases, with 17 bases remaining between them. CDR3 DNA sequence: TGTGCCAGCAGCTCCCCGGGTCCTCGCTCTAACACCGGGGAGCTGTTTTTT. As protein: CASSSPGPRSNTGELFF.

The CDR3 region has the DNA TGTGCCTGGGCTAGGGGGAACACTGAAGCTTTCTTT. Protein product: CAWARGNTEAFF. This chain joins TRBV30 and TRBJ1-1; D is perhaps TRBD1 (5 bases). Trimming shortened V by 5 bases and J by 1 base, and 8 bases separated the two germline ends. This CDR3 contains 12 residues. The germline V gene encodes CDR1 GTSNPN and CDR2 SVGIG (reference sequence).

Many counts were recorded for this clonotype. The genes are TRBV3-1 and TRBJ2-2; D gene unclear. From germline, CDR1 is LGHDT and CDR2 YNNKEL (reference sequence). The CDR3 runs 13 residues. V lost 4 bases to trimming and J lost 5 bases, with 8 bases between them. CDR3 DNA sequence: TGTGCCAGCAGCCCGCTTCCGACCGGGGAGCTGTTTTTT. Its translation: CASSPLPTGELFF.

The V gene is TRBV6-2 or TRBV6-3, the J gene TRBJ2-1; tentative D call: TRBD1 (5 bases). The CDR3 loop spans 14 amino acids. V lost 6 bases, J lost 6 bases, and 15 bases lay in between. Germline V gives CDR1 MNHEY, CDR2 SVGEGT. The CDR3 loop reads CASSLTDTSNEQFF. As DNA, the CDR3 is TGTGCCAGCAGCTTAACGGACACCTCCAATGAGCAGTTCTTC.

The chain links TRBV30 to TRBJ2-5, with D perhaps matching TRBD2 (5 bases). V lost 2 bases and J 4 bases, leaving 8 bases between the germline ends. This CDR3 is built from 12 residues. Per germline, CDR1 GTSNPN and CDR2 SVGIG (reference sequence). The CDR3 region has the DNA TGTGCCTGGAGTCTAGGGAGAGAGACCCAGTACTTC. It translates to CAWSLGRETQYF.

This clonotype was seen a handful of times. The V gene is TRBV3-1, the J gene TRBJ1-1, with TRBD1 matching over 7 bases. The germline V gene has CDR1 LGHDT and CDR2 YNNKEL (reference sequence). CDR3 size: 18 residues. The V gene end was trimmed by 4 bases and the J gene end by 3 bases; junction bases not matched to a gene: 17. Written as DNA, the CDR3 is TGTGCCAGCAGCCCCCCCCGACAGGGAGTCGACCAGGACACTGAAGCTTTCTTT. This translates into CASSPPRQGVDQDTEAFF.

This chain links TRBV7-9 with TRBJ2-6; TRBD2 might be the D (7 bases). Germline V gives CDR1 SEHNR, CDR2 FQNEAQ (reference sequence). The length of the CDR3 is 19 residues. Trimming removed 5 bases from V and 0 bases from J, with 20 bases in between. The CDR3 spells CASSNSGRGLNSGANVLTF. CDR3 coding DNA: TGTGCCAGCAGCAATAGTGGGAGGGGGTTAAACTCTGGGGCCAACGTCCTGACTTTC.

The rearrangement links TRBV29-1 to TRBJ2-7; D gene ambiguous. Looked up from germline, CDR1 is SQVTM and CDR2 is ANQGSEA. The CDR3 is made up of 15 amino acids. V lost 0 bases to trimming and J lost 2 bases, with 14 bases between them. CDR3 sequence: CSVEDPAGLTYEQYF. The DNA for the CDR3 is TGCAGCGTTGAAGATCCTGCAGGTTTAACCTACGAGCAGTACTTC.

V usage is TRBV5-6 and J usage is TRBJ2-1, with a weak D call TRBD2 (5 bases). The CDR3 has 16 amino acids. Germline lookup yields CDR1 SGHDT and CDR2 YYEEEE. V gave up 1 base and J gave up 2 bases, with 13 bases separating them. The CDR3 loop reads CASSLMTGVAYNEQFF. In DNA form, the CDR3 reads TGTGCCAGCAGCTTGATGACCGGGGTAGCCTACAATGAGCAGTTCTTC.

This clonotype was seen a handful of times. The chain links TRBV5-1 to TRBJ1-1; D is perhaps TRBD1 (5 bases). The CDR3 sequence is 14 residues long. Trimming pared 4 bases from V and 4 bases from J, leaving 14 bases between. CDR1 and CDR2 from the germline V gene are SGHRS and YFSETQ. CDR3 region: CASSPLLGGTEAFF. The DNA of the CDR3 is TGCGCCAGCAGCCCGCTTTTGGGGGGCACTGAAGCTTTCTTT.